The rows below give T cell receptor beta chains drawn from one sample of a study of post-analysis software for immune sequencing data. TCRdb called the PCR reads again in MiXCR, with one record for every CDR3 protein. The sample includes roughly 540,000 distinct CDR3 sequences, approximately 34% of them seen just once. Sequencing was performed on blood. The receptors originated from a girl aged 2-17 years with multiple sclerosis. CDR3s include the opening cysteine and the closing phenylalanine or tryptophan. A D gene is named only where the DNA matches it firmly. Size values are once, few and many counts, or a class for expanded clones, and some rows have none.

V	J	size	D	CDR3	DNA
TRBV3-1	TRBJ2-7	few	.	CASSQRPDINEQYF	TGTGCCAGCAGCCAACGCCCGGACATTAACGAGCAGTACTTC
TRBV5-6	TRBJ2-2	.	TRBD1	CASSQAHSGQGITGELFF	TGTGCCAGCAGCCAGGCCCACTCCGGACAGGGTATAACCGGGGAGCTGTTTTTT
TRBV7-6	TRBJ1-4	.	.	CASSPLGASEKLFF	TGTGCCAGCAGTCCCTTGGGGGCAAGTGAAAAACTGTTTTTT
TRBV11-2	TRBJ2-2	.	TRBD1	CASRTGTGGTNTGELFF	TGTGCCAGCAGGACCGGGACAGGGGGAACGAACACCGGGGAGCTGTTTTTT
TRBV6-4	TRBJ1-1	once	.	CASSRGGVTEAFF	TGTGCCAGCAGCCGAGGGGGAGTGACTGAAGCTTTCTTT
TRBV5-6	TRBJ2-5	few	TRBD2	CASSSKASGPQETQYF	TGTGCCAGCAGCTCAAAGGCTAGCGGGCCCCAAGAGACCCAGTACTTC
TRBV5-1	TRBJ2-1	.	TRBD1	CASSTDPWTGTFYNEQFF	TGCGCCAGCAGCACCGACCCGTGGACAGGGACATTCTACAATGAGCAGTTCTTC
TRBV28	TRBJ1-1	.	.	CGTVGIVDAEAFF	TGTGGTACCGTTGGAATAGTGGACGCTGAAGCTTTCTTT
TRBV29-1	TRBJ1-2	.	.	CSVGTRLFDGYTF	TGCAGCGTTGGAACCAGATTATTCGATGGCTACACCTTC
TRBV24-1	TRBJ1-1	few	TRBD1	CATSDRQGGNTEAFF	TGTGCCACCAGTGATCGACAGGGAGGGAACACTGAAGCTTTCTTT
TRBV6-5	TRBJ2-7	few	.	CASIERSSYEQYF	TGTGCCAGCATTGAACGGAGCTCCTACGAGCAGTACTTC
TRBV28	TRBJ2-3	.	.	CASSVHGVLTDTQYF	TGTGCCAGCAGTGTACACGGGGTCCTAACAGATACGCAGTATTTT